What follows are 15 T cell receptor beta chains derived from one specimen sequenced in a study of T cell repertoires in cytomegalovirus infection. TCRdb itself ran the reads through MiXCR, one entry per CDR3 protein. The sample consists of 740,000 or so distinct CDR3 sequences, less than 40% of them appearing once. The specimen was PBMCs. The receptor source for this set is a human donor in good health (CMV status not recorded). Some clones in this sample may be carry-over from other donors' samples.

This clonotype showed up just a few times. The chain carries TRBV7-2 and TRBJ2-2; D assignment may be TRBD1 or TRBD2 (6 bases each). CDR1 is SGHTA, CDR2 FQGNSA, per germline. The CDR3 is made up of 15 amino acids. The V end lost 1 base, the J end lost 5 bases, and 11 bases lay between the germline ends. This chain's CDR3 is CASSLGGASTGELFF. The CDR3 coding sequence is TGTGCCAGCAGCTTAGGGGGGGCAAGTACCGGGGAGCTGTTTTTT.

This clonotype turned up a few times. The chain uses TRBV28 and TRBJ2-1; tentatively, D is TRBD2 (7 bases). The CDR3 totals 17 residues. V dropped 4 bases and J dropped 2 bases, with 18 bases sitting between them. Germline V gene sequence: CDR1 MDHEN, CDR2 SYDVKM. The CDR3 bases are TGTGCCAGCAGTTCGGAGGTGGGGGGGCGGGCCTACAATGAGCAGTTCTTC. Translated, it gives CASSSEVGGRAYNEQFF.

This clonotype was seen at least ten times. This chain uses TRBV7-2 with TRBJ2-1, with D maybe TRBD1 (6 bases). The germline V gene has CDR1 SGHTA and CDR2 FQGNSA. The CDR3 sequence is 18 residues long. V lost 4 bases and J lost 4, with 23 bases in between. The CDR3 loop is CASSSLAGAAGIYNEQFF. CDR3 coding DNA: TGTGCCAGCAGCTCTCTGGCAGGGGCTGCAGGTATATACAATGAGCAGTTCTTC.

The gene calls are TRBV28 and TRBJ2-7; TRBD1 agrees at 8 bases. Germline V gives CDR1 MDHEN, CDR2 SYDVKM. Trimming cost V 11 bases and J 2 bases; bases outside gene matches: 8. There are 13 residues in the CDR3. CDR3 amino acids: CAVARTGTYEQYF. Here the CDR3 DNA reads TGTGCCGTTGCAAGGACAGGGACCTACGAGCAGTACTTC.

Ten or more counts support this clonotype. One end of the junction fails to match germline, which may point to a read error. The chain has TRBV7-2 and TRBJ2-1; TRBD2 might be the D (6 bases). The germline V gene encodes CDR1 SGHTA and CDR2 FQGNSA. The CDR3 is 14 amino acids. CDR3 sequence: CASSLATGYNEQFF. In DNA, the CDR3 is TGTGCCAGCAGCCTAGCGACTGGCTACAATGAGCAGTTCTTC. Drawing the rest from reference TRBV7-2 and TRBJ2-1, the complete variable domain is GAGVSQSPSNKVTEKGKDVELRCDPISGHTALYWYRQSLGQGLEFLIYFQGNSAPDKSGLPSDRFSAERTGGSVSTLTIQRTQQEDSAVYLCASSLATGYNEQFFGPGTRLTVL.

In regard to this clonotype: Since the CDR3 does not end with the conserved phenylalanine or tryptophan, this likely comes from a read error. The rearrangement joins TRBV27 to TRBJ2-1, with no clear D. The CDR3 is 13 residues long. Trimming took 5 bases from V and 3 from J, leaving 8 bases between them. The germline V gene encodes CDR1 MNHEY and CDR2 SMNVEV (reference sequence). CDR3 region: CASSTYSYNEQFV. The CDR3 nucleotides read TGTGCCAGCAGTACCTACAGCTACAATGAGCAGTTCGTC.

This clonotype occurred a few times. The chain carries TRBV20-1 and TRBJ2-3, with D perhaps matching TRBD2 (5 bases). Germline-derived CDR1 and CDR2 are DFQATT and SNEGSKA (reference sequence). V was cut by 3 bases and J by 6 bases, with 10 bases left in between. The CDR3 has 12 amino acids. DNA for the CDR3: TGCAGTGCTAGTTCCCGCGGGGATACGCAGTATTTT. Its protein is CSASSRGDTQYF.

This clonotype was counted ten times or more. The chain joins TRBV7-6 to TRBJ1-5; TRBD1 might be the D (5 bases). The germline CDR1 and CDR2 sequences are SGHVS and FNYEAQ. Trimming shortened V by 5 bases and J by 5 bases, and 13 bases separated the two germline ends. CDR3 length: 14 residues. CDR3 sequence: CASSHGTGDQPQHF. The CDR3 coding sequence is TGTGCCAGCAGCCACGGGACGGGGGATCAGCCCCAGCATTTT.

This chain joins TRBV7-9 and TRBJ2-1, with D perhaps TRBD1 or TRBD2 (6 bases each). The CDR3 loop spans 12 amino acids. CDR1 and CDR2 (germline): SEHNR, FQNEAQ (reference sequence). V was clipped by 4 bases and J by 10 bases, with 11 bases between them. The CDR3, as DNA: TGTGCCAGCAGCTCCGAGGGGGGAGAGCAGTTCTTC. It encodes CASSSEGGEQFF.

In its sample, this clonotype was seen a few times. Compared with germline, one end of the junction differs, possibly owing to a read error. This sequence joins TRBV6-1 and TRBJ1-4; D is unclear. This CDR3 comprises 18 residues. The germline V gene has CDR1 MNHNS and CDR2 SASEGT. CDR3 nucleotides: TGTGCCAGCAGTGATACAACTCGGCAGGTTGAAACTAGTGAAAAACTGTTTTTT. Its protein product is CASSDTTRQVETSEKLFF.

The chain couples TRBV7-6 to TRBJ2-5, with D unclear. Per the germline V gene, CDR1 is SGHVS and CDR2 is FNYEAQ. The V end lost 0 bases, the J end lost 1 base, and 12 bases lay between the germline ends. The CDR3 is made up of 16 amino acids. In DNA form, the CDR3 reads TGTGCCAGCAGCTTAGCGACGGCCAGGACCCAAGAGACCCAGTACTTC. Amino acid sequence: CASSLATARTQETQYF.

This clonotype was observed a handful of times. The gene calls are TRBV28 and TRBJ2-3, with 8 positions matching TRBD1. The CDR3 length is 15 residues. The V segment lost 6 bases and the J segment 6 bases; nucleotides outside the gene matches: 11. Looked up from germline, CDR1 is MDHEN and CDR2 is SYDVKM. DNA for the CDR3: TGTGCCAGCAGAGAGACAGGGGATAGAGGGGATACGCAGTATTTT. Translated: CASRETGDRGDTQYF.

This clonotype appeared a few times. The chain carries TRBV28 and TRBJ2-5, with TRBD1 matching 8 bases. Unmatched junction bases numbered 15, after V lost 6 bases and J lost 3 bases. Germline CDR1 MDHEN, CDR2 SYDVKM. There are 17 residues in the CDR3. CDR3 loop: CASRVPRGQEKEETQYF. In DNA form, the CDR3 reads TGTGCCAGCAGAGTGCCGAGGGGACAGGAGAAGGAAGAGACCCAGTACTTC.

CDR3 DNA sequence: TGCAGTGCTAGAGATCCTCGGATCGGGGAGACCCAGTACTTC. Encoded protein: CSARDPRIGETQYF. The chain links TRBV20-1 to TRBJ2-5; unclear D gene. The V gene lost 0 bases and the J gene lost 5 bases, with 13 bases spanning the gap. The germline V gene encodes CDR1 DFQATT and CDR2 SNEGSKA (reference sequence). The CDR3 covers 14 residues.

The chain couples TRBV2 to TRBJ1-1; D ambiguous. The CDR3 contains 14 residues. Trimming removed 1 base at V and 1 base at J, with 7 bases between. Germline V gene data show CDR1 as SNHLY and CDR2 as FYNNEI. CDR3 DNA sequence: TGTGCCAGCAGTGAAGTGGACGGGAACACTGAAGCTTTCTTT. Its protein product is CASSEVDGNTEAFF.